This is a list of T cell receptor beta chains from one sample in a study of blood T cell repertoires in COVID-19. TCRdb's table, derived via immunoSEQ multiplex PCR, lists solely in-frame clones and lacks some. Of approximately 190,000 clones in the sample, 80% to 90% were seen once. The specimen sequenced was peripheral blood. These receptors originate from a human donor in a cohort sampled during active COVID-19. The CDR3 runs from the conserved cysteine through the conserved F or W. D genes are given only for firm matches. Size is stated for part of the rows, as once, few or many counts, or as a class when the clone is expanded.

CDR3 protein: CASSARGVEAFF
CDR3 DNA: TGTGCCAGCAGCGCCAGGGGGGTTGAAGCTTTCTTT
clone size: -
D gene: TRBD1
J gene: TRBJ1-1
V gene: TRBV27

CDR3 protein: CASCQGATETQYF
CDR3 DNA: TGCGCCAGCTGTCAGGGGGCGACGGAGACCCAGTACTTC
clone size: -
D gene: TRBD1
J gene: TRBJ2-5
V gene: TRBV10-2

CDR3 protein: CASRSWADSNQPQHF
CDR3 DNA: TGTGCCAGCCGCAGTTGGGCAGATAGCAATCAGCCCCAGCATTTT
clone size: few
D gene: -
J gene: TRBJ1-5
V gene: TRBV27

CDR3 protein: CASSESLGPANTGELFF
CDR3 DNA: TGCGCCAGCAGTGAGTCGTTGGGGCCTGCGAACACCGGGGAGCTGTTTTTT
clone size: -
D gene: -
J gene: TRBJ2-2
V gene: TRBV10-2

CDR3 protein: CASKMGQGASGYTF
CDR3 DNA: TGCGCCAGCAAAATGGGACAGGGGGCGTCGGGCTACACCTTC
clone size: -
D gene: TRBD1
J gene: TRBJ1-2
V gene: TRBV5-1

CDR3 protein: CASRSWTGDGNTEAFF
CDR3 DNA: TGTGCCAGCAGATCTTGGACAGGGGATGGGAACACTGAAGCTTTCTTT
clone size: -
D gene: TRBD1
J gene: TRBJ1-1
V gene: TRBV27

CDR3 protein: CASSPRTGGDTEAFF
CDR3 DNA: TGTGCCAGCTCACCACGGACAGGGGGGGACACTGAAGCTTTCTTT
clone size: -
D gene: TRBD1
J gene: TRBJ1-1
V gene: TRBV18

CDR3 protein: CASSPGGSGTYNEQFF
CDR3 DNA: TGTGCCAGCAGTCCCGGTGGTAGCGGGACCTACAATGAGCAGTTCTTC
clone size: -
D gene: TRBD2
J gene: TRBJ2-1
V gene: TRBV6-2/TRBV6-3

CDR3 protein: CASSTGRTQETQYF
CDR3 DNA: TGCGCCAGCAGCACCGGGAGGACACAAGAGACCCAGTACTTC
clone size: -
D gene: TRBD2
J gene: TRBJ2-5
V gene: TRBV5-1

CDR3 protein: CSVLPGGSGELFF
CDR3 DNA: TGCAGCGTTCTCCCCGGTGGGAGCGGGGAGCTGTTTTTT
clone size: once
D gene: -
J gene: TRBJ2-2
V gene: TRBV29-1

CDR3 protein: CASSQGGFNEQFF
CDR3 DNA: TGTGCCAGCAGTCAAGGAGGGTTCAATGAGCAGTTCTTC
clone size: -
D gene: -
J gene: TRBJ2-1
V gene: TRBV4-2

CDR3 protein: CAWSDRYEQYF
CDR3 DNA: TGTGCCTGGAGTGACAGATACGAGCAGTACTTC
clone size: -
D gene: -
J gene: TRBJ2-7
V gene: TRBV30

CDR3 protein: CASSPAGYYNSPLHF
CDR3 DNA: TGTGCCAGCAGCCCAGCAGGGTACTATAATTCACCCCTCCACTTT
clone size: -
D gene: -
J gene: TRBJ1-6
V gene: TRBV7-6